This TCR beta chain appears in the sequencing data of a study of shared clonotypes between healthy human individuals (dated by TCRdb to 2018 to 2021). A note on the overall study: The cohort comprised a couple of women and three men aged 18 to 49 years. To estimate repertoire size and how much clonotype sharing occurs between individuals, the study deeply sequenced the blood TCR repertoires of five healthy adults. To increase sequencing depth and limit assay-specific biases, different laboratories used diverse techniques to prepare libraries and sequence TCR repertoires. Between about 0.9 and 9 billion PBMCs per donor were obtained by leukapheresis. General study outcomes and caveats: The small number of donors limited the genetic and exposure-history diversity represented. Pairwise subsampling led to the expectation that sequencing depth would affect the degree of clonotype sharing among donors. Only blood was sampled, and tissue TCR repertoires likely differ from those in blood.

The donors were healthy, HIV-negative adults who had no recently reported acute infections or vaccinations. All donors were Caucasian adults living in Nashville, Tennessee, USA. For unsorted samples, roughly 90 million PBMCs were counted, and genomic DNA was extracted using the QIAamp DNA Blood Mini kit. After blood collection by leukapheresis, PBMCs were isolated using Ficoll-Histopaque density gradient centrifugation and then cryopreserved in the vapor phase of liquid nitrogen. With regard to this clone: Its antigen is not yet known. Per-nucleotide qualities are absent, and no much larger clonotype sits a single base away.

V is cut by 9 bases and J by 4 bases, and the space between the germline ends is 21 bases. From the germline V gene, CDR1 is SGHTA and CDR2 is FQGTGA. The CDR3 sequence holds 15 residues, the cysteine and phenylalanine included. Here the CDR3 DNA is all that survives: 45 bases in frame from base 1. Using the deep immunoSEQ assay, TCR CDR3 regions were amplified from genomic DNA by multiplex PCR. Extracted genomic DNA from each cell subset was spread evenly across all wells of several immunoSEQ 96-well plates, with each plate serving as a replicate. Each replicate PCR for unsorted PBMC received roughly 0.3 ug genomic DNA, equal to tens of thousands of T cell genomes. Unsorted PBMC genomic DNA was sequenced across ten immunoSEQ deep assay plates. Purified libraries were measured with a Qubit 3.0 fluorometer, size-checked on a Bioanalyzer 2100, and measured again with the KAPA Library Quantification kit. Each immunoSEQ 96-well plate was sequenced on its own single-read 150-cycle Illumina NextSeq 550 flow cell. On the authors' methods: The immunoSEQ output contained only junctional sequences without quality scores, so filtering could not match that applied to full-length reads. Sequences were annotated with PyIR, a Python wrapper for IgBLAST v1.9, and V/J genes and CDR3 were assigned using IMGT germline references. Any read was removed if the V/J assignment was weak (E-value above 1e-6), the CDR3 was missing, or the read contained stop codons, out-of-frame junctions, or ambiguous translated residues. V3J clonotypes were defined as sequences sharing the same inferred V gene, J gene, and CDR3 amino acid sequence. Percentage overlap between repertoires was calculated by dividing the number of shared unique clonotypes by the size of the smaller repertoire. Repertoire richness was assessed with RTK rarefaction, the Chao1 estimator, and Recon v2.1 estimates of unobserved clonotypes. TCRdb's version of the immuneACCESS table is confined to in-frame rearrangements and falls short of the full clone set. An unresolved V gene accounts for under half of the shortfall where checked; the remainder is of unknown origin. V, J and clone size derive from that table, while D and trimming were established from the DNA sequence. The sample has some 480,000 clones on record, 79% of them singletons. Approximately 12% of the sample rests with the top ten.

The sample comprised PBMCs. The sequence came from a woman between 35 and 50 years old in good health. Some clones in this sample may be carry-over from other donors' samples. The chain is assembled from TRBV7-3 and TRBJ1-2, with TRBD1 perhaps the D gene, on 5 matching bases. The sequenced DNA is TGTGCCAGACGATTAGACAGCTATCTCTTCTATGGCTACACCTTC. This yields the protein CARRLDSYLFYGYTF.